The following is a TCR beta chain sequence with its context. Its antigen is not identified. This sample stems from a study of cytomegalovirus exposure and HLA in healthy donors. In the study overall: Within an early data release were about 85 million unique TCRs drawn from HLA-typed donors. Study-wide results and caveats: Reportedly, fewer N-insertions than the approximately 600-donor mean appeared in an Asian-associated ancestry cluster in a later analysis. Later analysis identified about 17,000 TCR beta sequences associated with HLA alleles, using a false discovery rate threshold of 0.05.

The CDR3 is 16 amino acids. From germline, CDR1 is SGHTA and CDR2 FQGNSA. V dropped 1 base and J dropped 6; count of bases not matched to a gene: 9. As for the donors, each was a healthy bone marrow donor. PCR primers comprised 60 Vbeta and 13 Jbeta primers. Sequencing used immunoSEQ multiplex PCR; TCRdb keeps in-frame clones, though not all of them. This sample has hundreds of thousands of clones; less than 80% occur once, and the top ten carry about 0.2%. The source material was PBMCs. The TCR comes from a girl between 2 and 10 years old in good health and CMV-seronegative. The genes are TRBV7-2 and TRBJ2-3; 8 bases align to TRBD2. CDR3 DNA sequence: TGTGCCAGCAGCTTAGAGGCTAGCGGGTCTACGGATACGCAGTATTTT. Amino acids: CASSLEASGSTDTQYF.